These T cell receptor beta chains were read from a single sample in a study of type 1 regulatory T cells. MiXCR was run by TCRdb on the reads, yielding one entry per CDR3 protein. The table lists about 71,000 distinct CDR3 sequences, about a fifth of them singletons. These receptors have no known antigen. The sequencing input was cultured type 1 regulatory T (Tr1) cells, either the whole culture or a sorted fraction (not recorded which). The receptors stem from a human donor in good health. CDR3s leave out the opening cysteine and the closing phenylalanine or tryptophan. The D gene is left open where the match is weak.

TRBV5-1 - 10 ASSINYDEQY
TRBV6-2/TRBV6-3 TRBD2 13 ASSYSRGYYNEQF
TRBV20-1 - 11 SARSPMNTEAF
TRBV9 - 11 ASSPALYYEQY
TRBV10-3 TRBD2 14 AISEPSGRRYNEQF
TRBV20-1 TRBD2 11 SAPTSGGYEQY
TRBV30 TRBD1 11 AWSVSDRAGYT
TRBV6-4 - 12 ASSAQGGTTEAF
TRBV19 - 12 ASTRGVNTDTQY
TRBV12-3/TRBV12-4 - 13 ASSLGRGESYEQY
TRBV5-1 - 11 ASSLDGATEQY
TRBV12-3/TRBV12-4 TRBD2 12 ASSLLAERNEQF
TRBV19 - 12 ASSITALDTEAF
TRBV5-1 TRBD2 13 ASSSGTSGRNEQY
TRBV20-1 - 12 SATPGFNTGELF
TRBV6-2/TRBV6-3 TRBD1 11 ASSRTGWSEAF
TRBV9 - 13 ASSAGRGSYNEQF
TRBV19 - 14 ASSKFGRTSTDTQY
TRBV5-1 TRBD2 13 ASSRASGQMGEQF
TRBV20-1 TRBD1 11 SADTTGDGEQF
TRBV20-1 TRBD1 9 SARQGFEAF
TRBV7-2 - 12 ASSPDGMNTEAF
TRBV7-2 TRBD2 13 ASSTVSGSRETQY
TRBV29-1 - 9 SFSGFYGYT
TRBV5-1 TRBD2 16 ASSLEGAGGPIRNEQF
TRBV5-1 - 12 ASSLGDLNTEAF
TRBV3-1 - 12 ASSQVRIAGELF
TRBV20-1 - 11 SVESSYNSPLH
TRBV20-1 - 11 SATDPYTNEQF
TRBV5-1 TRBD2 14 ASSPGLAVGYNEQF
TRBV30 - 12 ANKRLVNTGELF
TRBV30 - 11 AWQEGSNQPQH
TRBV5-6 TRBD1 13 ASSLVAGGNGGYT
TRBV5-1 - 12 ASSLQSGANVLT
TRBV29-1 - 11 SAQGQNTGELF
TRBV18 - 12 ASSPERGVTEAF
TRBV5-6 TRBD2 15 ASSPEASGIRLNEQF
TRBV7-9 - 9 ASRRGDTIY
TRBV24-1 TRBD1 12 ATSEAGTAYEQY
TRBV15 - 12 ATSRDARITEAF
TRBV12-3/TRBV12-4 - 11 ASRTGTNSPLH
TRBV12-3/TRBV12-4 - 12 ASSRTASNQPQH
TRBV20-1 - 10 SAPTVGDIQY
TRBV12-3/TRBV12-4 - 12 ASSLVGAYNEQF
TRBV20-1 TRBD1 11 SAITGDNSPLH
TRBV5-1 - 9 ASSYQETQY
TRBV7-8 - 14 ASTLFGDAGTDTQY
TRBV12-3/TRBV12-4 - 11 ASSRRGRDEQF
TRBV7-2 - 14 ASSFRRGRINNEQF
TRBV20-1 TRBD2 12 SARPMSGSYEQY
TRBV20-1 - 12 SARSGDGTDTQY
TRBV4-3 - 18 ASSQDLGQGRLAELNEQF
TRBV20-1 - 14 SARDLSGTHIREQY
TRBV7-2 TRBD2 13 ASSDGLVVPHEQF
TRBV24-1 TRBD2 14 ATSAPHRGGQETQY
TRBV20-1 TRBD2 11 SVPGLAEETQY